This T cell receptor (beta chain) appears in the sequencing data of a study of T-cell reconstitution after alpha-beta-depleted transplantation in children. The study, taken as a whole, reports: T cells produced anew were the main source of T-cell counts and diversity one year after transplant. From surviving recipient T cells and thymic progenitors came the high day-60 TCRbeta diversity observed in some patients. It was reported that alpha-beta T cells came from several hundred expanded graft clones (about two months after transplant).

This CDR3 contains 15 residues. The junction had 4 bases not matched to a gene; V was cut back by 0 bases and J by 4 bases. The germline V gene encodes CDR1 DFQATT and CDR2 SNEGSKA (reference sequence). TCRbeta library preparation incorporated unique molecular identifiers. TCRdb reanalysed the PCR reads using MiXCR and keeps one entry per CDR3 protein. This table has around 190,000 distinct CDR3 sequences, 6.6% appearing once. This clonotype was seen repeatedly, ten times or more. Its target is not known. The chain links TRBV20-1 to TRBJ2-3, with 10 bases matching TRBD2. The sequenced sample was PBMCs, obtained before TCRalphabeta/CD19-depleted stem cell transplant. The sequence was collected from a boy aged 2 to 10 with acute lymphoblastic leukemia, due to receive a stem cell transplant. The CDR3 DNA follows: TGCAGTGCTAGAGATACTAGCGGGGAGCCAGATACGCAGTATTTT. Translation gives CSARDTSGEPDTQYF.